The 9 T cell receptor beta chains in this list originate from one sample, sequenced in a study of regulatory T cells in long-lasting Graves disease. The authors built TCR beta libraries using iRepertoire HTBI primers and Arm-PCR of CDR3 regions. One entry per CDR3 protein results from TCRdb running MiXCR on the multiplex PCR reads. The sample shows under 450,000 distinct CDR3 sequences, over 9.5% of them seen only once. Time point given: newly diagnosed GD, antithyroid drugs for less than 3 months. With RNA extracted from PBMCs as input, the TCR library was made. These data were also filed under a second study, of T cells in Graves' hyperthyroidism and ophthalmopathy.

Sequenced material: peripheral blood mononuclear cells (PBMCs), taken at new diagnosis, from a patient treated with antithyroid drugs. These receptors were obtained from a woman under 30 with Graves disease.

This clonotype was seen a few times. The DNA is left out, because the CDR3 cannot be placed on it with certainty; the CDR3 is given as TCRdb lists it. The genes are TRBV6-2 or TRBV6-3 and TRBJ2-1. The CDR3 is 14 amino acids long, termini counted. Germline lookup yields CDR1 MNHEY and CDR2 SVGEGT. CDR3 amino acids: CASSFVGRGNEQLF.

This rearrangement joins TRBV28 to TRBJ2-3; weak D call: TRBD2 (5 bases). Germline V gene data show CDR1 as MDHEN and CDR2 as SYDVKM. This CDR3 region has 13 residues. V was pared by 7 bases and J by 1 base, with 9 bases between. This CDR3 is CASNKEGTDTQYF. CDR3 DNA sequence: TGTGCCAGCAACAAGGAGGGCACAGATACGCAGTATTTT.

This clonotype was counted many times. The V gene is TRBV13, the J gene TRBJ1-1; D is unclear. The CDR3 contains 14 residues. The germline V gene has CDR1 PRHDT and CDR2 FYEKMQ (reference sequence). Trimming cost V 1 base and J 4 bases, with 10 bases left between them. In nucleotides, the CDR3 is TGTGCCAGCAGCTTAGACACTCTGGGCACTGAAGCTTTCTTT. This gives the protein CASSLDTLGTEAFF.

Many counts were recorded for this clonotype. The genes are TRBV4-2 and TRBJ1-1; D remains unclear. CDR3 length: 14 residues. Trimming took 3 bases from V and 4 from J, leaving 12 bases between them. CDR1 is LGHNA and CDR2 is YNFKEQ in the germline V gene. The chain's CDR3 is CASSQPQSGTEAFF. The CDR3 region has the DNA TGTGCCAGCAGCCAGCCTCAATCGGGCACTGAAGCTTTCTTT.

This chain uses TRBV5-1 with TRBJ2-5; 12 nucleotides match TRBD2. The germline gives CDR1 SGHRS, CDR2 YFSETQ. Unmatched junction bases numbered 19, after V lost 5 bases and J lost 5 bases. This CDR3 spans 19 amino acids. CDR3 amino acids: CASSSWTGTSGPKGETQYF. The CDR3 DNA reads TGCGCCAGCAGTTCCTGGACGGGGACTAGCGGGCCTAAAGGGGAGACCCAGTACTTC. The full variable domain, rest sourced from reference TRBV5-1 and TRBJ2-5, is KAGVTQTPRYLIKTRGQQVTLSCSPISGHRSVSWYQQTPGQGLQFLFEYFSETQRNKGNFPGRFSGRQFSNSRSEMNVSTLELGDSALYLCASSSWTGTSGPKGETQYFGPGTRLLVL.

This clonotype was observed at least ten times. V usage is TRBV6-2 or TRBV6-3 and J usage is TRBJ2-7; possible D gene TRBD2, 5 bases. Per germline, CDR1 MNHEY and CDR2 SVGEGT. Trimming pared 5 bases from V and 0 bases from J, leaving 11 bases between. This CDR3 spans 14 amino acids. CDR3 in DNA: TGTGCCAGCAGTCGCCCGGGGAGCTCCTACGAGCAGTACGTC. Its protein is CASSRPGSSYEQYV.

This chain links TRBV5-6 with TRBJ2-7, with a weak D call TRBD1 (6 bases). This CDR3 comprises 13 residues. With 1 base removed from V and 5 bases from J, the gap between germline ends came to 10 bases. Germline lookup yields CDR1 SGHDT and CDR2 YYEEEE. Here the CDR3 DNA reads TGTGCCAGCAGCTTGAACAGGGTCGACGAGCAGTACTTC. This codes for CASSLNRVDEQYF.

This clonotype was seen many times. CDR3 coding DNA: TGCAGTGCTAGAGTAGGGCGAATTATGGCGGAGACCCAGTACTTC. Translation: CSARVGRIMAETQYF. The chain combines TRBV20-1 with TRBJ2-5; D remains unclear. This CDR3 contains 15 residues. V was cut by 1 base and J by 5 bases, with 17 bases left in between. The germline V gene encodes CDR1 DFQATT and CDR2 SNEGSKA (reference sequence).

The J gene is TRBJ2-2, the V gene TRBV24-1, with D hard to call. Per the germline V gene, CDR1 is KGHDR and CDR2 is SFDVKD. This CDR3 spans 14 amino acids. Trimming took 0 bases from V and 5 from J, leaving 6 bases between them. CDR3 sequence (DNA): TGTGCCACCAGTGATTTGGACGCGACCGGGGAGCTGTTTTTT. It encodes CATSDLDATGELFF.